This T cell receptor beta chain emerged from a study of blood T cell repertoires in COVID-19. Libraries were prepared by immunoSEQ multiplex PCR; TCRdb keeps only in-frame clonotypes and omits some of them. The sample records some 95,000 clones, 60% to 85% being singletons. The CDR3 loop spans 13 amino acids. The germline gives CDR1 SGHRS, CDR2 YFSETQ. J was trimmed by 7 bases and V by 2 bases; bases with no gene match: 4. The V and J genes are TRBV5-1 and TRBJ1-1; the match to TRBD1 covers 8 bases. This sequence originates from a man in his 70s with acute or convalescent COVID-19. Sample: peripheral blood. In nucleotides, the CDR3 is TGCGCCAGCAGCTTTGACAGGGGTGATGAAGCTTTCTTT. Residues: CASSFDRGDEAFF.